Shown below are 17 T cell receptor beta chains from a single sample sequenced in a study of OX40 agonist ivuxolimab in advanced cancers. Data came from immunoSEQ multiplex PCR; TCRdb stores just in-frame clones and leaves some out. The sample records around 58,000 clones, 80% to 90% being singletons. The starting material was CD4+ or CD8+ T cells sorted from blood, obtained in a trial of the OX40 agonist ivuxolimab. These receptors originate from an adult with an advanced solid tumor such as melanoma, head and neck, liver or kidney cancer.

The chain links TRBV5-5 to TRBJ2-1; possibly TRBD2 for D (7 bases). Trimming cost V 0 bases and J 9 bases, with 13 bases left between them. The CDR3 spans 14 residues. The germline gives CDR1 SGHKS, CDR2 YYEKEE (reference sequence). The CDR3 region is CASSLVPGGREQFF. The CDR3 coding sequence is TGTGCCAGCAGCTTGGTGCCGGGGGGCCGTGAGCAGTTCTTC.

The rearrangement joins TRBV7-9 to TRBJ2-7, with D possibly matching TRBD2 (6 bases). Trimming cost V 3 bases and J 2 bases, with 20 bases left between them. Germline CDR1 reads SEHNR; CDR2 reads FQNEAQ (reference sequence). CDR3 size: 17 residues. This chain's CDR3 is CASSFPEKGLPTYEQYF. CDR3 nucleotide sequence: TGTGCCAGCAGCTTTCCTGAGAAGGGACTCCCGACCTACGAGCAGTACTTC.

This clone was counted only a few times. This chain connects TRBV18 to TRBJ2-6; 8 nucleotides align to TRBD1. Trimming removed 5 bases from V and 1 base from J; junction bases left unmatched: 4. The CDR3 runs to 16 residues. Germline V gene sequence: CDR1 KGHSH, CDR2 LQKENI. CDR3 sequence (DNA): TGTGCCAGCTCAGGGACAGGACTTTCTGGGGCCAACGTCCTGACTTTC. Encoded protein: CASSGTGLSGANVLTF.

In this sample, this clone turned up once. For the CDR3, the DNA is TGTGCCAGCAGTGGTAGGACTAGCGGGAGAAGCAACGAGCAGTACTTC. Translating it yields CASSGRTSGRSNEQYF. This chain connects TRBV6-1 to TRBJ2-7, with 13 positions matching TRBD2. CDR3 length: 16 residues. The trim removed 4 bases at V and 5 bases at J, leaving 8 bases unmatched. The germline V gene encodes CDR1 MNHNS and CDR2 SASEGT.

The chain links TRBV6-5 to TRBJ1-3; D ambiguous. The V end lost 5 bases, the J end lost 0 bases, and 5 bases lay between the germline ends. The CDR3 contains 13 residues. Germline CDR1 and CDR2: MNHEY and SVGAGI. Written as DNA, the CDR3 is TGTGCCAGCAGTATTAGCTCTGGAAACACCATATATTTT. It specifies CASSISSGNTIYF.

This clone was seen a single time. The CDR3 region is CASSGTGIQYEQYF. The CDR3 region has the DNA TGTGCCAGCAGTGGAACCGGGATCCAGTACGAGCAGTACTTC. The rearrangement joins TRBV6-1 to TRBJ2-7, with D possibly matching TRBD2 (5 bases). CDR3 size: 14 residues. Germline loops: CDR1 MNHNS, CDR2 SASEGT. V was pared by 4 bases and J by 4 bases, with 14 bases between.

The chain links TRBV27 to TRBJ1-5; the D gene is possibly TRBD1 (5 bases). This CDR3 region has 14 residues. Per the germline V gene, CDR1 is MNHEY and CDR2 is SMNVEV (reference sequence). The V end was cut by 6 bases, the J end by 5 bases, with 14 bases between. The chain's CDR3 is CASRMRGTDQPQHF. Written as DNA, the CDR3 is TGTGCCAGCAGGATGCGAGGGACCGATCAGCCCCAGCATTTT.

The chain links TRBV5-1 to TRBJ2-3; D is possibly TRBD1 (5 bases). The V gene lost 0 bases and the J gene lost 4 bases, with 12 bases spanning the gap. This CDR3 comprises 15 residues. Germline V gene data show CDR1 as SGHRS and CDR2 as YFSETQ. CDR3 region: CASSLEGVHSDTQYF. CDR3 sequence (DNA): TGCGCCAGCAGCTTGGAAGGGGTCCACTCAGATACGCAGTATTTT. Drawing the rest from reference TRBV5-1 and TRBJ2-3, the complete variable domain is KAGVTQTPRYLIKTRGQQVTLSCSPISGHRSVSWYQQTPGQGLQFLFEYFSETQRNKGNFPGRFSGRQFSNSRSEMNVSTLELGDSALYLCASSLEGVHSDTQYFGPGTRLTVL.

This clone was recorded only once. The rearrangement uses TRBV28 and TRBJ2-1; TRBD2 matches at 8 bases. Per the germline V gene, CDR1 is MDHEN and CDR2 is SYDVKM. V was pared by 7 bases and J by 5 bases, with 7 bases of the junction left unmatched. The CDR3 spans 14 residues. CDR3 sequence (DNA): TGTGCCAGCATTGGTAGCGGGGCACACAATGAGCAGTTCTTC. Its translation: CASIGSGAHNEQFF.

The V call is TRBV12-5, the J call TRBJ2-1, with TRBD2 identical over 9 bases. V was clipped by 2 bases and J by 4 bases; unmatched bases: 9. CDR3 length: 17 residues. The germline V gene has CDR1 LGHNT and CDR2 FRNRAP. The CDR3: CASGLMGGRAGYNEQFF. CDR3 DNA sequence: TGTGCTAGTGGTTTGATGGGCGGGAGGGCCGGATACAATGAGCAGTTCTTC.

The chain combines TRBV2 with TRBJ2-3; D gene unclear. Germline loops: CDR1 SNHLY, CDR2 FYNNEI. The germline V and J ends were trimmed by 6 bases and 5 bases, with 3 bases remaining between them. There are 10 residues in the CDR3. The CDR3 reads CASRQDTQYF. The CDR3 nucleotides are TGTGCCAGCAGACAAGATACGCAGTATTTT.

This rearrangement joins TRBV2 to TRBJ1-4; 11 nucleotides align to TRBD1. The CDR3 length is 13 residues. The V gene's germline CDR1 is SNHLY and CDR2 FYNNEI. Germline trimming cut 7 bases from V and 7 bases from J; bases unmatched to any gene: 2. DNA for the CDR3: TGTGCCAGCAAGGGACAGGGGGGTGAAAAACTGTTTTTT. This sequence encodes CASKGQGGEKLFF.

The V call is TRBV4-1, the J call TRBJ1-1; D may be TRBD1 (5 bases). Germline V CDR1 and CDR2: MGHRA, YSYEKL. Deletions cut 1 base from V and 1 base from J, with 19 bases between. The CDR3 runs 18 residues. The CDR3 protein is CASSQGILGRRSNTEAFF. The CDR3 coding sequence is TGCGCCAGCAGCCAAGGTATCTTGGGACGAAGATCGAACACTGAAGCTTTCTTT.

The chain combines TRBV5-1 with TRBJ2-2; 16 bases fit TRBD2. Germline CDR1 and CDR2: SGHRS and YFSETQ. The trim removed 4 bases at V and 6 bases at J, leaving 6 bases unmatched. This CDR3 has 17 residues. For the CDR3, the DNA is TGCGCCAGCAGCGCCCTTGGGACTAGCGGGAGGGCCGGGGAGCTGTTTTTT. Residues: CASSALGTSGRAGELFF.

This chain uses TRBV28 with TRBJ2-1; the D is unclear. V dropped 3 bases and J dropped 6 bases, with 12 bases sitting between them. The CDR3 has 14 amino acids. CDR1 and CDR2 from the germline V gene are MDHEN and SYDVKM. CDR3 nucleotide sequence: TGTGCCAGCAGTTTCAGAAAGGGCTCCAATGAGCAGTTCTTC. Residues: CASSFRKGSNEQFF.

This clone was found once. The V call is TRBV2, the J call TRBJ1-5; 7 positions match TRBD1. CDR3 length: 14 residues. V lost 7 bases to trimming and J lost 3 bases; unmatched junction nucleotides: 6. Germline V gives CDR1 SNHLY, CDR2 FYNNEI. CDR3 sequence: CASTPGQINQPQHF. CDR3 in DNA: TGTGCCAGCACCCCGGGACAGATCAATCAGCCCCAGCATTTT.

The V call is TRBV7-6, the J call TRBJ2-7; D might be TRBD1 or TRBD2, each matching 5 bases. Looked up from germline, CDR1 is SGHVS and CDR2 is FNYEAQ. The V and J ends lost 1 base and 2 bases respectively, with 12 bases between them. This CDR3 is built from 15 residues. CDR3 bases: TGTGCCAGCAGCTTAGTAGGGACGGAGACCTACGAGCAGTACTTC. This encodes CASSLVGTETYEQYF.